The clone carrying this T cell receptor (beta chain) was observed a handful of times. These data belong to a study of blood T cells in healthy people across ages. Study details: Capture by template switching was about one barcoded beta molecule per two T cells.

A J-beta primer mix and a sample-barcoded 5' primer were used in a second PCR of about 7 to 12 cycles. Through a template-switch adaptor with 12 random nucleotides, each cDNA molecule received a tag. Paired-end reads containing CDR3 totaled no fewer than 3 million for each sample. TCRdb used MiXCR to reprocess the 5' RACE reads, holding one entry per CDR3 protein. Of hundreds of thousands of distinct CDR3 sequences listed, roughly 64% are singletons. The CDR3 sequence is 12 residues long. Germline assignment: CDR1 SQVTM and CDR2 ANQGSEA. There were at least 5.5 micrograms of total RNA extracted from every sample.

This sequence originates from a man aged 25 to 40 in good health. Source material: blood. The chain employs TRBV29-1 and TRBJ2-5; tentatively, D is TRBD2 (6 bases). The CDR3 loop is CTATLGGETQYF. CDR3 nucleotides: TGCACCGCGACTTTGGGGGGAGAGACCCAGTACTTC.